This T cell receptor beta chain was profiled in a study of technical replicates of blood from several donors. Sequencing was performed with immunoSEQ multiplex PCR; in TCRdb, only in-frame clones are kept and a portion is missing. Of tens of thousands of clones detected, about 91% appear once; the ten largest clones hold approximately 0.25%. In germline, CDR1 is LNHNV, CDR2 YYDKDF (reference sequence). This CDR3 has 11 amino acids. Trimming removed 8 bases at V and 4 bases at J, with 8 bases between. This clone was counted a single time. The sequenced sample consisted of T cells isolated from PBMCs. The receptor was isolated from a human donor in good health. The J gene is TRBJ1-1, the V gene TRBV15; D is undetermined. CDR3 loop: CATLRGTEAFF. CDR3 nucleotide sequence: TGTGCCACCTTACGGGGCACTGAAGCTTTCTTT.